This T cell receptor beta chain was sequenced during a study of circulating tumor DNA in untreated peripheral T-cell lymphoma. Germline-derived CDR1 and CDR2 are MDHEN and SYDVKM. CDR3 size: 16 residues. J was trimmed by 3 bases and V by 3 bases; bases with no gene match: 11. Method: immunoSEQ multiplex PCR; TCRdb's copy keeps in-frame clones and lacks some. The sample has around 6,600 clones; approximately 62% are singletons. This clone is medium-sized by share. The sample taken for sequencing was tumor tissue. This receptor was taken from a human donor with peripheral T-cell lymphoma. The rearrangement links TRBV28 to TRBJ2-7, with 7 bases that match TRBD1. The CDR3 bases are TGTGCCAGCAGTTTCTCCCCACGACAGGGTGACTACGAGCAGTACTTC. Its translation: CASSFSPRQGDYEQYF.